This T cell receptor beta chain stems from a study of cytomegalovirus exposure and HLA in healthy donors. The PCR had 60 Vbeta and 13 Jbeta primers. Authors' data handling: Counted up in a later analysis, unique TCR beta chains came to some 80 million, with around 10 million shared. Produced via immunoSEQ multiplex PCR; TCRdb's table is partial and in-frame only. V and J calls and clone size come straight from that table; D and trimming were deduced from the DNA. This sample has about 160,000 clones, with roughly 84% found just once. Concerning this clone itself: The antigen remains unidentified.

Study findings and constraints: TCR beta V segments were, for the most part, productive about 87% or about 30% of the time in an earlier analysis. When a later analysis was performed, an Asian-associated ancestry cluster reportedly had fewer N-insertions than the roughly 700-donor mean. Using a false discovery rate of 0.05, a later analysis showed that approximately 16,000 TCR beta sequences were associated with HLA alleles.

Trimming removed 2 bases at V and 5 bases at J, with 8 bases between. The CDR3 totals 12 residues. The germline V gene encodes CDR1 SGHRS and CDR2 YFSETQ. The receptor's source is a man aged 18 to 30 in good health and CMV-seropositive. V and J are TRBV5-1 and TRBJ2-7; D not certain. Sequencing was performed on PBMCs. Written as DNA, the CDR3 is TGCGCCAGCAGCTTACAGTCCCACGAGCAGTACTTC. As protein: CASSLQSHEQYF.